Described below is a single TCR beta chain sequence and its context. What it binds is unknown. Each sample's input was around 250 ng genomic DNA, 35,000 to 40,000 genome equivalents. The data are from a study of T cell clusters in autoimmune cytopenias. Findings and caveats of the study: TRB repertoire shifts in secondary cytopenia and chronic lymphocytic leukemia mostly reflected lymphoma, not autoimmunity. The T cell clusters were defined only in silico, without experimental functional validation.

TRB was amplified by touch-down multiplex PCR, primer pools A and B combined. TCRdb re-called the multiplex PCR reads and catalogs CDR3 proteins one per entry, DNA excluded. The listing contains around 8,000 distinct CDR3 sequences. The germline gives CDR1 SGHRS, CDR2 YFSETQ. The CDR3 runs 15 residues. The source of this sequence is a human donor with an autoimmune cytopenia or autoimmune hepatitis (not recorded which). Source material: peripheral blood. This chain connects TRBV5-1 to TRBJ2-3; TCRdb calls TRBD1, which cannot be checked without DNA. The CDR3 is CASSLGRAGTDTQYF.